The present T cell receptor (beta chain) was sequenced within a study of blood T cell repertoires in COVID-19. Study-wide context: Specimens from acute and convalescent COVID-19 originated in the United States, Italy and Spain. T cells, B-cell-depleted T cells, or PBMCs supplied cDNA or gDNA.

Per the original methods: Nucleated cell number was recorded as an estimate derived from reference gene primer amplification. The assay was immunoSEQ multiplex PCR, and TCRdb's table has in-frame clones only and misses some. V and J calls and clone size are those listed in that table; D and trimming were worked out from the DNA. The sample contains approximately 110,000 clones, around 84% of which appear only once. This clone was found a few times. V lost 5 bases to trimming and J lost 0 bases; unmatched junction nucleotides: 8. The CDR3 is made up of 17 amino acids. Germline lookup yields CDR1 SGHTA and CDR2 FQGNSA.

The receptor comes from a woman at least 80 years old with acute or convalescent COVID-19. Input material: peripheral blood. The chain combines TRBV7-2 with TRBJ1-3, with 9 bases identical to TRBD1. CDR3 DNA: TGTGCCAGCAGCAGGACAGGGGAGCGGCTCTCTGGAAACACCATATATTTT. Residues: CASSRTGERLSGNTIYF.